A selection of T cell receptor beta chains follows, all from one sample in a study of T-cell memory formation after mild COVID-19. From the 5' RACE reads, TCRdb called clonotypes with MiXCR, one entry per CDR3 protein. In the table there are 250,000 to 350,000 distinct CDR3 sequences, approximately 16% of which are singletons. Sequencing was done on a sample of PBMCs or a T cell subset sorted from them (not recorded which). The receptor set was obtained from a man between 18 and 35 years old who had mild COVID-19 (a few samples of this study predate the infection). Cell type and time point are not known. Each CDR3 is given without its conserved first and last residue. Fields, in order: J gene, V gene, CDR3 protein.

J gene: TRBJ1-6
V gene: TRBV11-2
CDR3 protein: ASSLDRADSPLH

J gene: TRBJ2-5
V gene: TRBV7-9
CDR3 protein: ASSLGQGDQTQY

J gene: TRBJ2-1
V gene: TRBV7-2
CDR3 protein: ASSPSYNEQF

J gene: TRBJ1-3
V gene: TRBV29-1
CDR3 protein: SPTGTEGRNTIY

J gene: TRBJ1-2
V gene: TRBV20-1
CDR3 protein: SARTWGAGYGYT

J gene: TRBJ2-7
V gene: TRBV4-3
CDR3 protein: ASSQEGQGTYEQY

J gene: TRBJ2-7
V gene: TRBV5-1
CDR3 protein: ASSLGATNYEQY

J gene: TRBJ1-4
V gene: TRBV9
CDR3 protein: ASSVDGEPEKLI

J gene: TRBJ2-1
V gene: TRBV7-9
CDR3 protein: ASSSGPNNEQF

J gene: TRBJ2-1
V gene: TRBV6-2/TRBV6-3
CDR3 protein: ASSPRQVYNEQF

J gene: TRBJ2-3
V gene: TRBV7-2
CDR3 protein: ASSFPRQGVSTDTQY

J gene: TRBJ1-1
V gene: TRBV7-8
CDR3 protein: ASSRGEGRGNTEAF

J gene: TRBJ1-6
V gene: TRBV3-1
CDR3 protein: ASSQKDGLSYNSPLH

J gene: TRBJ2-3
V gene: TRBV5-1
CDR3 protein: ASSLGPGVGQGSDTQY

J gene: TRBJ2-5
V gene: TRBV5-5
CDR3 protein: ASSLETTSGGSAETQY

J gene: TRBJ2-3
V gene: TRBV7-9
CDR3 protein: ASSQRVSDTQY

J gene: TRBJ2-3
V gene: TRBV7-2
CDR3 protein: ASSPYSGTDTQY

J gene: TRBJ2-3
V gene: TRBV2
CDR3 protein: ASSREGPRVGTQY

J gene: TRBJ2-1
V gene: TRBV20-1
CDR3 protein: SADRSPRAGVLQF

J gene: TRBJ2-1
V gene: TRBV5-5
CDR3 protein: ASSLLLGPQF

J gene: TRBJ1-2
V gene: TRBV20-1
CDR3 protein: SASLPHLGVYGYT

J gene: TRBJ1-2
V gene: TRBV20-1
CDR3 protein: SAVTGENYGYT

J gene: TRBJ1-4
V gene: TRBV7-9
CDR3 protein: ASSSYSFQIRDILTNEKLF